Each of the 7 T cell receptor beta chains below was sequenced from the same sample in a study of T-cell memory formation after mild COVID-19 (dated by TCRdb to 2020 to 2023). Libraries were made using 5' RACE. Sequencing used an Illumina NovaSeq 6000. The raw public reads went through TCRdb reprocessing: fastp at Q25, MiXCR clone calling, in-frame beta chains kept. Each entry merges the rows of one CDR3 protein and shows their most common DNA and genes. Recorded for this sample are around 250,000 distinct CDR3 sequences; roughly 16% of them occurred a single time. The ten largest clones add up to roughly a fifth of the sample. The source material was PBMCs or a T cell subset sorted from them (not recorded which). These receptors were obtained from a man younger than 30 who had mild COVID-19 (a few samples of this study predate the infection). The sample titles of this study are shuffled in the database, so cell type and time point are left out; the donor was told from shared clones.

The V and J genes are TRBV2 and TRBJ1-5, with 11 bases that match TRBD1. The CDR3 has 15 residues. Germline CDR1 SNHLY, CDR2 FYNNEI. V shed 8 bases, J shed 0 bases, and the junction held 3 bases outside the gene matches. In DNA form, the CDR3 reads TGTGCCAGCTCGGGACAGGGGGTTAGCAATCAGCCCCAGCATTTT. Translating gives CASSGQGVSNQPQHF.

Here the CDR3 reads CATSEASGGQETQYF. CDR3 nucleotide sequence: TGTGCCACCAGTGAGGCTAGCGGGGGACAAGAGACCCAGTACTTC. J is TRBJ2-5 and V is TRBV24-1, with 10 bases identical to TRBD2. Germline V CDR1 and CDR2: KGHDR, SFDVKD. The V segment lost 4 bases and the J segment 2 bases; nucleotides outside the gene matches: 3. This CDR3 spans 15 amino acids.

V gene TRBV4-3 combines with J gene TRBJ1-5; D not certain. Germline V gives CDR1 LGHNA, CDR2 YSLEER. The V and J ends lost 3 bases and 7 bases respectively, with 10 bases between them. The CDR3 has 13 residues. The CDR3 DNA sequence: TGCGCCAGCAGCCAGAGGGTAGGGCAGCCCCAGCATTTT. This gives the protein CASSQRVGQPQHF.

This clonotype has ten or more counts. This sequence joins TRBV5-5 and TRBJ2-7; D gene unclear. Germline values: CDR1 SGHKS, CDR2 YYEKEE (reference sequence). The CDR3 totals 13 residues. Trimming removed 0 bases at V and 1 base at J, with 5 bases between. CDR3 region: CASSLAGSYEQYV. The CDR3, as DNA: TGTGCCAGCAGCTTGGCCGGATCCTACGAGCAGTACGTC.

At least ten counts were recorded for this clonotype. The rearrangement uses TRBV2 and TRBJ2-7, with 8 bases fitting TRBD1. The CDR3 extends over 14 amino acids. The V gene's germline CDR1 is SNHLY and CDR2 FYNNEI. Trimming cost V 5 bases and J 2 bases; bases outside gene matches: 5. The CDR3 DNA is TGTGCCAGCAGTTACGGACAGGGCACCTACGAGCAGTACGTC. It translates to CASSYGQGTYEQYV.

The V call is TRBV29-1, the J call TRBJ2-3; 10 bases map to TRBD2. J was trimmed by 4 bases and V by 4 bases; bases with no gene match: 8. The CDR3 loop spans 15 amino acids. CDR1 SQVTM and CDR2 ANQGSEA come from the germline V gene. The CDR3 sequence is CSVVLAGGPPDTQYF. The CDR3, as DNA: TGCAGCGTTGTATTAGCGGGGGGCCCGCCAGATACGCAGTATTTT.

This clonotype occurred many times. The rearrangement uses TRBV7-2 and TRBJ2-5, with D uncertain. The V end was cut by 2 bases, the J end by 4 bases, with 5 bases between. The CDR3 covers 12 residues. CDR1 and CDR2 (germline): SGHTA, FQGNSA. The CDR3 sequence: CASSLSRETQYF. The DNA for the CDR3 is TGTGCCAGCAGCTTATCGCGAGAGACCCAGTACTTC. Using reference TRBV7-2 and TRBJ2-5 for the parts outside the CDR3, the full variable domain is GAGVSQSPSNKVTEKGKDVELRCDPISGHTALYWYRQSLGQGLEFLIYFQGNSAPDKSGLPSDRFSAERTGGSVSTLTIQRTQQEDSAVYLCASSLSRETQYFGPGTRLLVL.